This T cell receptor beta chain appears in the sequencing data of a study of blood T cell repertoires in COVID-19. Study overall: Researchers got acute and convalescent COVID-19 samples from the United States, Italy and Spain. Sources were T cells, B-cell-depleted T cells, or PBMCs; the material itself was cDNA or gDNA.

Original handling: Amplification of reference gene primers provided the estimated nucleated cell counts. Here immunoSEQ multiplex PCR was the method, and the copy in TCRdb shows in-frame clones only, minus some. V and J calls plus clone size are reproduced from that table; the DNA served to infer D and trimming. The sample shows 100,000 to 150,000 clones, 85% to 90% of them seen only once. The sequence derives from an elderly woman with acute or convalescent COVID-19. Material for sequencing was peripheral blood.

CDR3 protein: CASSLVGGIEAFF. The CDR3 DNA follows: TGTGCCAGCAGCTTAGTGGGGGGAATAGAAGCTTTCTTT. This rearrangement joins TRBV7-8 to TRBJ1-1; D perhaps matches TRBD1 (5 bases). Deletions cut 1 base from V and 8 bases from J, with 11 bases between. There are 13 residues in the CDR3. Per the germline V gene, CDR1 is SGHVS and CDR2 is FQNEAQ.